Here is one T cell receptor (beta chain) with its context. V was trimmed by 5 bases and J by 5 bases, leaving 10 bases between them. CDR1 is LNHNV, CDR2 YYDKDF, per germline (reference sequence). The CDR3 extends over 13 amino acids. Only in-frame clones appear in the TCRdb table, and some are missing; sequencing was by immunoSEQ multiplex PCR. The sample includes under 9,000 clones, 75% to 90% of them seen just once. This entry comes from a study of somatic mutations in cytotoxic T cells in rheumatoid arthritis. The rearrangement uses TRBV15 and TRBJ1-5; TRBD1 might be the D (5 bases). The source of this sequence is a woman in her 70s with rheumatoid arthritis. Specimen: CD8+ T cells sorted from blood. CDR3 loop: CATSGAGYQPQHF. DNA of the CDR3: TGTGCCACCAGCGGAGCAGGGTATCAGCCCCAGCATTTT.